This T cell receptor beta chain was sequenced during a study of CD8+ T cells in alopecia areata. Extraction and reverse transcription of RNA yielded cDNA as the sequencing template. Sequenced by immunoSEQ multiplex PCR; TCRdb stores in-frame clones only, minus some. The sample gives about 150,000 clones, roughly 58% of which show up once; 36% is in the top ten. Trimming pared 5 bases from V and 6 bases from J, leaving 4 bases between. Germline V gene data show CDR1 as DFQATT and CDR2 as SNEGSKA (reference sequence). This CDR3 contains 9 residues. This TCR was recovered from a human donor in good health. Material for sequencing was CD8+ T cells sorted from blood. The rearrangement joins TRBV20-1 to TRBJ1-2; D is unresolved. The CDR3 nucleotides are TGCAGTGCTGCACATGGCTACACCTTC. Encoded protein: CSAAHGYTF.